A selection of T cell receptor beta chains follows, all from one sample in a study of cytomegalovirus exposure and HLA in healthy donors. Profiling relied on immunoSEQ multiplex PCR, and the TCRdb table lists in-frame clones only, not all of them. This table holds under 150,000 clones. Sequences were obtained from PBMCs. The receptors originated from a man in his forties in good health and CMV-seronegative. Both conserved end residues are part of each CDR3. A D gene is named only where the DNA matches it firmly.

TRBV19	TRBJ2-1	TRBD2	CASSIAGGQRYANEQFF	TGTGCCAGTAGTATAGCGGGGGGGCAGAGATACGCCAATGAGCAGTTCTTC
TRBV7-9	TRBJ2-7	.	CASSAEGRYEQYF	TGTGCCAGCAGCGCGGAGGGACGGTACGAGCAGTACTTC
TRBV5-1	TRBJ2-4	.	CASSFDRRWQYF	TGCGCCAGCAGCTTTGACAGGCGGTGGCAGTACTTC
TRBV29-1	TRBJ2-2	.	CSATGRGVSRELFF	TGCAGCGCGACAGGCAGGGGGGTATCCCGGGAGCTGTTTTTT
TRBV11-3	TRBJ2-2	.	CASSLGGLDTGELFF	TGTGCCAGCAGCTTAGGGGGACTCGACACCGGGGAGCTGTTTTTT
TRBV2	TRBJ2-5	TRBD2	CASSEGVAGGRIEETQYF	TGTGCCAGCAGTGAGGGGGTAGCGGGGGGAAGGATAGAAGAGACCCAGTACTTC
TRBV6-6	TRBJ2-7	TRBD2	CASSYWLAEPYEQYF	TGTGCCAGCAGTTACTGGCTAGCGGAGCCCTACGAGCAGTACTTC
TRBV5-1	TRBJ1-1	.	CASSLGAGGHNEAFF	TGCGCCAGCAGCTTGGGGGCCGGAGGGCACAACGAAGCTTTCTTT
TRBV7-2	TRBJ2-7	TRBD1	CASTPGTGESYEQYF	TGTGCCAGCACCCCCGGGACAGGGGAGTCCTACGAGCAGTACTTC
TRBV29-1	TRBJ1-2	TRBD1	CSVGPTGGANNGYTF	TGCAGCGTTGGCCCCACAGGGGGCGCAAATAACGGCTACACCTTC
TRBV6-5	TRBJ1-5	.	CASSTVYSNQPQHF	TGTGCCAGCAGTACAGTTTATAGCAATCAGCCCCAGCATTTT
TRBV11-2	TRBJ2-2	.	CASSPVVGGELFF	TGTGCCAGCAGCCCGGTCGTCGGCGGGGAGCTGTTTTTT
TRBV6-1	TRBJ2-7	.	CASRNRPLYEQYF	TGTGCCAGCAGAAACAGACCCCTCTACGAGCAGTACTTC
TRBV29-1	TRBJ2-2	TRBD1	CSVEGDRAAGELFF	TGCAGCGTGGAAGGGGACAGGGCCGCCGGGGAGCTGTTTTTT
TRBV19	TRBJ1-5	.	CASSAGYSNQPQHF	TGTGCCAGTAGTGCGGGTTATAGCAATCAGCCCCAGCATTTT
TRBV21-1	TRBJ1-2	.	CASSKARGHRYYGYTF	TGTGCCAGCAGCAAAGCTCGCGGACATAGATACTATGGCTACACCTTC
TRBV7-6	TRBJ2-1	TRBD2	CASSLGTSGGAYNEQFF	TGTGCCAGCAGCTTAGGGACTAGCGGGGGGGCCTACAATGAGCAGTTCTTC
TRBV19	TRBJ1-5	.	CASYGKDSSQRGEPQHF	TGTGCCAGTTATGGAAAGGACAGCTCACAGCGGGGGGAGCCCCAGCATTTT
TRBV27	TRBJ2-1	TRBD2	CASSSTSGGLREQFF	TGTGCCAGCAGTTCGACTAGCGGGGGGCTAAGGGAGCAGTTCTTC
TRBV6-5	TRBJ2-5	TRBD1	CASSPRTGPETQYF	TGTGCCAGCAGTCCCCGGACAGGGCCAGAGACCCAGTACTTC
TRBV9	TRBJ1-1	TRBD1	CASSTGQADTEAFF	TGTGCCAGCAGCACGGGACAGGCTGACACTGAAGCTTTCTTT
TRBV2	TRBJ1-5	TRBD1	CASSEFSGQGRSNQPQHF	TGTGCCAGCAGTGAATTTTCGGGACAGGGCCGGAGCAATCAGCCCCAGCATTTT
TRBV3-1/TRBV3-2	TRBJ1-5	TRBD1	CASRTGRHF	TGTGCCAGCAGGACAGGGAGGCATTTT
TRBV2	TRBJ2-6	.	CASSIQGAGANVLTF	TGTGCCAGCAGTATACAGGGAGCGGGGGCCAACGTCCTGACTTTC
TRBV6-4	TRBJ1-1	.	CASSAGVNTEAFF	TGTGCCAGCAGTGCGGGGGTGAACACTGAAGCTTTCTTT
TRBV5-1	TRBJ2-5	.	CASSLADMGREQYF	TGCGCCAGCAGCTTGGCCGACATGGGTAGGGAGCAGTACTTC
TRBV7-9	TRBJ2-7	.	CASSPVGQGLGYEQYF	TGTGCCAGCAGTCCGGTCGGGCAGGGGTTAGGCTACGAGCAGTACTTC
TRBV29-1	TRBJ2-1	.	CGSGVSYNEQFF	TGCGGATCAGGGGTATCCTACAATGAGCAGTTCTTC
TRBV7-9	TRBJ1-1	.	CASSPGGHTEAFF	TGTGCCAGCAGCCCTGGGGGCCACACTGAAGCTTTCTTT
TRBV10-3	TRBJ1-4	TRBD1	CAISPGQGGREKLFF	TGTGCCATCAGTCCTGGACAGGGGGGTAGGGAAAAACTGTTTTTT
TRBV6-1	TRBJ1-1	TRBD1	CASYRGRGTEAFF	TGTGCCAGTTACAGGGGGCGGGGTACTGAAGCTTTCTTT
TRBV4-3	TRBJ2-1	TRBD2	CASSQNAGDSYNEQFF	TGCGCCAGCAGCCAAAACGCGGGGGACTCCTACAATGAGCAGTTCTTC
TRBV4-3	TRBJ1-5	.	CASSRSAGEQPQHF	TGCGCCAGCAGCCGTTCGGCAGGGGAACAGCCCCAGCATTTT
TRBV5-1	TRBJ1-1	TRBD1	CASRTGTANTEAFF	TGCGCCAGCCGGACCGGGACAGCGAACACTGAAGCTTTCTTT
TRBV6-5	TRBJ1-3	.	CASSSMLEGNTIYF	TGTGCCAGCAGTTCCATGCTAGAAGGAAACACCATATATTTT
TRBV5-1	TRBJ2-7	TRBD1	CASSLPGQTDEQYF	TGCGCCAGCAGCTTGCCGGGACAGACCGACGAGCAGTACTTC
TRBV15	TRBJ2-6	TRBD1	CATSGQVSGANVLTF	TGTGCCACCAGCGGACAGGTCTCTGGGGCCAACGTCCTGACTTTC
TRBV7-9	TRBJ2-7	.	CASSWSSYEQYF	TGTGCCAGCAGCTGGAGCTCCTACGAGCAGTACTTC
TRBV11-2	TRBJ2-3	TRBD2	CASSLQSSGVSTDTQYF	TGTGCCAGCAGCCTCCAATCTAGCGGGGTGAGCACAGATACGCAGTATTTT
TRBV19	TRBJ1-5	.	CASTRGGANQPQHF	TGTGCCAGTACCCGGGGGGGCGCTAATCAGCCCCAGCATTTT
TRBV7-8	TRBJ1-2	.	CASSLGQGGYGYTF	TGTGCCAGCAGCTTAGGCCAGGGTGGATATGGCTACACCTTC
TRBV28	TRBJ2-7	.	CASIGPDLTYEQYF	TGTGCCAGCATTGGGCCAGACCTCACCTACGAGCAGTACTTC
TRBV1	TRBJ2-2	.	CTSSQASVPPTPHGELFF	TGCACCAGCAGCCAAGCGAGCGTGCCTCCCACCCCTCACGGGGAGCTGTTTTTT
TRBV2	TRBJ1-2	TRBD1	CASSEEQGAYGYTF	TGTGCCAGCAGTGAAGAACAGGGGGCTTATGGCTACACCTTC
TRBV5-6	TRBJ2-2	TRBD1	CASSTGVGELFF	TGTGCCAGCAGCACAGGGGTGGGGGAGCTGTTTTTT
TRBV5-1	TRBJ2-2	.	CASSQVFRELFF	TGCGCCAGCAGCCAGGTCTTCCGGGAGCTGTTTTTT
TRBV7-2	TRBJ1-1	TRBD1	CASSLQGAYAEAFF	TGTGCCAGCAGCTTGCAGGGGGCTTACGCTGAAGCTTTCTTT
TRBV19	TRBJ1-2	.	CASSMGDNYGYTF	TGTGCCAGTAGTATGGGAGACAACTATGGCTACACCTTC
TRBV7-3	TRBJ1-4	.	CASSLERTRGEKLFF	TGTGCCAGCAGCTTGGAGCGCACTCGGGGTGAAAAACTGTTTTTT